One TCR beta chain is described in this entry. This sample stems from a study of blood T cell repertoires in COVID-19. Trimming pared 3 bases from V and 0 bases from J, leaving 6 bases between. The germline gives CDR1 MDHEN, CDR2 SYDVKM. CDR3 length: 14 amino acids. Using immunoSEQ multiplex PCR, the repertoire was profiled, and TCRdb retains in-frame clones only, with some absent. Among approximately 130,000 clones listed, roughly 91% were seen once. The sequence came from a human donor in a cohort sampled during active COVID-19. The chain has TRBV28 and TRBJ2-4, with a tentative D call TRBD2 (6 bases). Material: peripheral blood. The CDR3 coding sequence is TGTGCCAGCAGTTTCGGGGGAGCCAAAAACATTCAGTACTTC. Its translation is CASSFGGAKNIQYF.